This entry concerns a single T cell receptor (beta chain). Its antigen is not identified. This record comes from a study of T cell repertoires in cytomegalovirus infection. For the study at large: The authors used CMV epitopes that were HLA-C-restricted (recently identified) and HLA-B-restricted (well studied). Shared public TCR beta signatures pointed to both CMV infection and a matching HLA type. Notes on the study in general: Dominating the ex vivo response were HLA-C-restricted CMV-specific TCR beta clonotypes. Carriers of CMV plus the relevant HLA were identified by cumulative public TCR beta family frequency.

CDR1 is SGHVS and CDR2 is FNYEAQ in the germline V gene. The CDR3 totals 15 residues. V lost 4 bases, J lost 6 bases, and 17 bases lay in between. One entry per CDR3 protein, called by TCRdb with MiXCR from the reads. This sample yields approximately 770,000 distinct CDR3 sequences, of which 25% to 35% are seen a single time; 10% to 15% belongs to the top ten. The chain uses TRBV7-6 and TRBJ2-3, with D unclear. The TCR comes from a human donor in good health (CMV status not recorded). Some clones in this sample may be carry-over from other donors' samples. Sequenced material: cultured CD8+ T cells from PBMCs, taken from culture after CMV antigen stimulation. This CDR3 reads CASSSDPNPGDTQYF. The CDR3 region has the DNA TGTGCCAGCAGCTCCGACCCCAACCCTGGGGATACGCAGTATTTT.